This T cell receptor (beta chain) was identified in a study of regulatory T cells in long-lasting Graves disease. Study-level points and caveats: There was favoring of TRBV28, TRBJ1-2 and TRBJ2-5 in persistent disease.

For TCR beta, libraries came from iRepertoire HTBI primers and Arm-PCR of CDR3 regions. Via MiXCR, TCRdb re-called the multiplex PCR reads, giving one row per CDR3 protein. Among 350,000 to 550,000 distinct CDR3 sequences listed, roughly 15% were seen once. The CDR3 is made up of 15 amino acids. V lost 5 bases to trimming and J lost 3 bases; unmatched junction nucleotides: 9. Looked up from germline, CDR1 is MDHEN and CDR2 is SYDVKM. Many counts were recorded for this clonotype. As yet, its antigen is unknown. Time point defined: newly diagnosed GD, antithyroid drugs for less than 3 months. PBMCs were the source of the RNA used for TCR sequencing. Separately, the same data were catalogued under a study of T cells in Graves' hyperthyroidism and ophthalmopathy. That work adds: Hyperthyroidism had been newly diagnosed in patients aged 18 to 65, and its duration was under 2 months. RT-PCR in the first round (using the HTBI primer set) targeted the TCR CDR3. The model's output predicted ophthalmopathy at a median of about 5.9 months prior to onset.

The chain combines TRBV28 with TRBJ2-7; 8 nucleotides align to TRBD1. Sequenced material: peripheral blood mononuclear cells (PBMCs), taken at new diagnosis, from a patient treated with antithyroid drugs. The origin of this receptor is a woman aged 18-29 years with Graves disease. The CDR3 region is CASSPHRTGIYEQYF. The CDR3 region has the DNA TGTGCCAGCAGTCCTCATCGGACAGGGATCTACGAGCAGTACTTC.